Each of the 24 T cell receptor beta chains below was sequenced from the same sample in a study of blood T cell repertoires in COVID-19. TCRdb keeps only in-frame clones here, not all; method: immunoSEQ multiplex PCR. The sample records almost 80,000 clones, roughly 85% being singletons. Sequenced sample: peripheral blood. The source of these receptors is a woman between 65 and 79 years old with acute or convalescent COVID-19.

The chain couples TRBV19 to TRBJ2-2; TRBD1 agrees at 7 bases. The V segment lost 7 bases and the J segment 3 bases; nucleotides outside the gene matches: 5. Germline V gives CDR1 LNHDA, CDR2 SQIVND (reference sequence). The CDR3 spans 14 residues. The CDR3 spells CASNDRADTGELFF. CDR3 sequence (DNA): TGTGCCAGTAATGACAGGGCGGACACCGGGGAGCTGTTTTTT.

V and J are TRBV3-1 (or the pseudogene TRBV3-2) and TRBJ2-5; 13 bases align to TRBD2. This CDR3 contains 18 residues. The trim removed 3 bases at V and 5 bases at J, leaving 12 bases unmatched. CDR1 is LGHDT and CDR2 is YNNKEL in the germline V gene (reference sequence). This CDR3 reads CASSHGLAGERGWETQYF. CDR3 in DNA: TGTGCCAGCAGCCACGGACTAGCGGGAGAACGGGGGTGGGAGACCCAGTACTTC.

The V gene is TRBV27, the J gene TRBJ2-1; 12 bases fit TRBD2. The CDR3 totals 15 residues. From germline, CDR1 is MNHEY and CDR2 SMNVEV (reference sequence). The ends lost 7 bases at V and 9 bases at J; junction bases unmatched: 10. This chain's CDR3 is CASTPGLAGSLEQFF. CDR3 nucleotide sequence: TGTGCCAGCACCCCCGGACTAGCGGGATCCCTTGAGCAGTTCTTC.

The V gene is TRBV9, the J gene TRBJ2-1; a possible D gene is TRBD2 (6 bases). The CDR3 totals 15 residues. From germline, CDR1 is SGDLS and CDR2 YYNGEE. V was clipped by 0 bases and J by 3 bases, with 10 bases between them. The DNA of the CDR3 is TGTGCCAGCAGCGTAGACGGGAGAGGCTACAATGAGCAGTTCTTC. It encodes CASSVDGRGYNEQFF. The complete variable domain, with remaining parts taken from reference TRBV9 and TRBJ2-1, reads DSGVTQTPKHLITATGQRVTLRCSPRSGDLSVYWYQQSLDQGLQFLIQYYNGEERAKGNILERFSAQQFPDLHSELNLSSLELGDSALYFCASSVDGRGYNEQFFGPGTRLTVL.

Turning to this clone: A read error may account for a junction end that differs from germline. This specimen includes other DNA sequences encoding the same CDR3. The chain is built from TRBV19 and TRBJ2-6; TRBD1 matches at 8 bases. The CDR3 spans 17 residues. Germline V CDR1 and CDR2: LNHDA, SQIVND (reference sequence). The CDR3 nucleotides are TGTGCCAGTAGGACCCCCGGGACAGGTTCTGGGGCCAATGTCCTGACTTTC. Its protein is CASRTPGTGSGANVLTF.

This chain joins TRBV6-5 and TRBJ1-4; TRBD1 is a possible D gene (6 bases). CDR1 and CDR2 (germline): MNHEY, SVGAGI. Trimming shortened V by 6 bases and J by 7 bases, and 15 bases separated the two germline ends. The CDR3 spans 14 residues. The CDR3 protein is CASRADRRSEKLFF. The CDR3 DNA is TGTGCCAGCAGAGCCGACAGGCGATCTGAAAAACTGTTTTTT.

The DNA for the CDR3 is TGTGCCAGCTCAATCTCGGGTGTTAACACTGAAGCTTTCTTT. Translation gives CASSISGVNTEAFF. The chain uses TRBV18 and TRBJ1-1; no definite D call. The germline V and J ends were trimmed by 5 bases and 2 bases, with 12 bases remaining between them. The CDR3 consists of 14 residues. Germline V CDR1 and CDR2: KGHSH, LQKENI. Supplemented by reference TRBV18 and TRBJ1-1, the full variable domain reads NAGVMQNPRHLVRRRGQEARLRCSPMKGHSHVYWYRQLPEEGLKFMVYLQKENIIDESGMPKERFSAEFPKEGPSILRIQQVVRGDSAAYFCASSISGVNTEAFFGQGTRLTVV.

CDR3 DNA: TGTGCCAGCAGTTACTCCGGACAGGGGGCGGACGAGCAGTACTTC. As protein: CASSYSGQGADEQYF. The chain has TRBV6-6 and TRBJ2-7; 11 nucleotides agree with TRBD1. Per the germline V gene, CDR1 is MNHNY and CDR2 is SVGAGI (reference sequence). V dropped 0 bases and J dropped 5; count of bases not matched to a gene: 3. The CDR3 is made up of 15 amino acids.

V and J are TRBV28 and TRBJ1-4; 7 nucleotides align to TRBD1. There are 15 residues in the CDR3. Losses at the gene ends were 6 bases for V and 8 bases for J; bases not matched to a gene: 12. Germline CDR1 and CDR2: MDHEN and SYDVKM. CDR3 nucleotide sequence: TGTGCCAGCAGCATACAGGGGTACCTGAGAGAAAAACTGTTTTTT. It yields the protein CASSIQGYLREKLFF.

The chain couples TRBV7-3 to TRBJ1-1; no clear D gene. The CDR3 is made up of 13 amino acids. The V and J ends lost 6 bases and 1 base respectively, with 9 bases between them. Germline V CDR1 and CDR2: SGHTA, FQGTGA. The CDR3 region is CASSFSQNTEAFF. CDR3 sequence (DNA): TGTGCCAGCAGTTTTAGCCAGAACACTGAAGCTTTCTTT.

This rearrangement joins TRBV28 to TRBJ1-2; TRBD1 is a possible D gene (5 bases). V was pared by 7 bases and J by 4 bases, with 13 bases between. Germline V gene sequence: CDR1 MDHEN, CDR2 SYDVKM. This CDR3 region has 13 residues. As DNA, the CDR3 is TGTGCCAGCAAGGGCGCAGACAGCTATGGCTACACCTTC. Residues: CASKGADSYGYTF.

This sequence joins TRBV24-1 and TRBJ1-1, with D maybe TRBD1 (5 bases). The CDR3 is made up of 14 amino acids. Between the trimmed V and J ends, which lost 5 bases and 8 bases, there was a span of 17 bases. CDR1 and CDR2 from the germline V gene are KGHDR and SFDVKD. The CDR3 region is CATSVGEVGGEAFF. In DNA, the CDR3 is TGTGCCACCAGTGTGGGGGAAGTGGGGGGAGAAGCTTTCTTT.

The CDR3 bases are TGTGCCAGCTCACCACCACACCGGAGGCAGTATTTT. This codes for CASSPPHRRQYF. The chain links TRBV18 to TRBJ2-3; D gene uncertain. This CDR3 spans 12 amino acids. Germline values: CDR1 KGHSH, CDR2 LQKENI. Trimming removed 0 bases from V and 11 bases from J, with 9 bases in between.

V usage is TRBV3-1 (or the pseudogene TRBV3-2) and J usage is TRBJ1-2; TRBD1 is a possible D gene (6 bases). This CDR3 is built from 14 residues. V shed 6 bases and J shed 0 bases, with 11 bases lying between them. Germline-derived CDR1 and CDR2 are LGHDT and YNNKEL (reference sequence). CDR3: CASRQGSANYGYTF. As DNA, the CDR3 is TGTGCCAGCAGACAGGGTTCAGCTAACTATGGCTACACCTTC.

Only one count was recorded for this clone. The V and J genes are TRBV7-5 and TRBJ2-7; the table names TRBD1, a call not compared with the DNA. TRBV7-5 is a pseudogene. The CDR3 covers 13 residues. The CDR3 DNA follows: TGTGCCAGAAGCTTTGTGGGGCTCTACGAGCAGTACTTC. Protein sequence: CARSFVGLYEQYF.

The chain carries TRBV3-1 (or the pseudogene TRBV3-2) and TRBJ2-6; D unclear. From germline, CDR1 is LGHDT and CDR2 YNNKEL (reference sequence). V was clipped by 0 bases and J by 5 bases, with 8 bases between them. This CDR3 has 15 residues. DNA for the CDR3: TGTGCCAGCAGCCAAGACGCAGCGAGGGCCAACGTCCTGACTTTC. Amino acids: CASSQDAARANVLTF.

The count of this clone is one. The genes are TRBV10-3 and TRBJ2-4, with TRBD2 as a possible D gene (7 bases). Germline values: CDR1 ENHRY, CDR2 SYGVKD. CDR3 length equals 21 residues. V shed 4 bases and J shed 6 bases, with 34 bases lying between them. This CDR3 is CAISATRGRGGGEVAGNIQYF. The CDR3 DNA reads TGTGCCATCAGTGCGACGAGGGGGAGAGGCGGGGGCGAAGTCGCTGGAAACATTCAGTACTTC.

This chain joins TRBV29-1 and TRBJ2-7, with D tentatively TRBD1 (6 bases). V shed 5 bases and J shed 0 bases, with 17 bases lying between them. CDR3 length: 15 residues. Germline CDR1 is SQVTM and CDR2 is ANQGSEA. The CDR3 reads CSVRSNRDPSYEQYF. CDR3 in DNA: TGCAGCGTTAGATCCAACAGGGACCCCTCCTACGAGCAGTACTTC.

J is TRBJ2-7 and V is TRBV7-2; 7 bases align to TRBD1. This CDR3 has 14 residues. Germline loops: CDR1 SGHTA, CDR2 FQGNSA. J was trimmed by 6 bases and V by 4 bases; bases with no gene match: 9. The chain's CDR3 is CASSSQGQSPEQYF. The CDR3 DNA reads as TGTGCCAGCAGCTCACAGGGACAGTCCCCCGAGCAGTACTTC.

V usage is TRBV27 and J usage is TRBJ2-3; the match to TRBD1 covers 10 bases. Germline V gene lookup returns CDR1 MNHEY and CDR2 SMNVEV (reference sequence). This CDR3 is 16 amino acids long. Trimming removed 5 bases from V and 5 bases from J; junction bases left unmatched: 10. The CDR3 loop is CASSRRTGGRGDTQYF. The CDR3 nucleotides read TGTGCCAGCAGTCGTAGGACAGGGGGACGGGGAGATACGCAGTATTTT.

The CDR3 DNA is TGTGCCAGCAGCCCGAGGGGCGGGGGGCCCAATGAGCAGTTCTTC. Its protein product is CASSPRGGGPNEQFF. The V and J genes are TRBV7-9 and TRBJ2-1, with 8 positions matching TRBD2. V dropped 5 bases and J dropped 6; count of bases not matched to a gene: 9. The CDR3 runs 15 residues. In germline, CDR1 is SEHNR, CDR2 FQNEAQ (reference sequence).

The chain links TRBV27 to TRBJ1-4, with a tentative D call TRBD1 (6 bases). Germline V gene lookup returns CDR1 MNHEY and CDR2 SMNVEV (reference sequence). This CDR3 region has 14 residues. The V and J ends lost 2 bases and 7 bases respectively, with 11 bases between them. Here the CDR3 reads CASSLVGATEKLFF. The CDR3 nucleotides read TGTGCCAGCAGTTTAGTGGGGGCGACTGAAAAACTGTTTTTT. Full variable domain (rest looked up from reference TRBV27 and TRBJ1-4): EAQVTQNPRYLITVTGKKLTVTCSQNMNHEYMSWYRQDPGLGLRQIYYSMNVEVTDKGDVPEGYKVSRKEKRNFPLILESPSPNQTSLYFCASSLVGATEKLFFGSGTQLSVL.

The V and J genes are TRBV6-2 or TRBV6-3 and TRBJ2-7; the match to TRBD2 covers 7 bases. The germline CDR1 and CDR2 sequences are MNHEY and SVGEGT. The V segment lost 3 bases and the J segment 2 bases; nucleotides outside the gene matches: 7. The CDR3 sequence is 15 residues long. The CDR3 protein is CASSYLADWPYEQYF. The CDR3 DNA reads TGTGCCAGCAGTTATCTAGCGGACTGGCCCTACGAGCAGTACTTC.

The V and J genes are TRBV30 and TRBJ2-7; TRBD1 matches at 7 bases. Germline V gives CDR1 GTSNPN, CDR2 SVGIG (reference sequence). The V gene end was trimmed by 0 bases and the J gene end by 2 bases; junction bases not matched to a gene: 4. The CDR3 sequence is 14 residues long. CDR3 sequence: CAWSVGQAAYEQYF. The CDR3 DNA sequence: TGTGCCTGGAGTGTAGGACAGGCGGCCTACGAGCAGTACTTC. The full variable domain, with the rest looked up from reference TRBV30 and TRBJ2-7, is SQTIHQWPATLVQPVGSPLSLECTVEGTSNPNLYWYRQAAGRGLQLLFYSVGIGQISSEVPQNLSASRPQDRQFILSSKKLLLSDSGFYLCAWSVGQAAYEQYFGPGTRLTVT.